This is a list of T cell receptor beta chains from one sample in a study of T cell changes during pregnancy in multiple sclerosis. Repertoires were generated with immunoSEQ multiplex PCR, while TCRdb's copy carries only in-frame clones and drops some. Of about 92,000 clones in the sample, roughly 90% were seen once. This material consisted of peripheral blood, taken in the first trimester of pregnancy. These receptors were collected from a female donor with multiple sclerosis, enrolled in a pregnancy study. The conserved cysteine and the conserved F or W are not part of the CDR3 here. The order of the fields is CDR3 length, V gene, D gene, J gene, CDR3 protein. A D gene is named only where the DNA matches it firmly.

>16|TRBV27|TRBD1|TRBJ1-3
ASSSHPAGGRDGNTIY
>12|TRBV19|TRBD2|TRBJ2-7
ASSITSGSYEQY
>12|TRBV30|.|TRBJ1-4
AWSYVDAGGELF
>10|TRBV7-9|.|TRBJ2-7
ASRDISYEQY
>12|TRBV10-3|TRBD1|TRBJ1-1
AISEKQGWTEAF
>11|TRBV19|.|TRBJ1-1
ASSVTAGTEAF
>13|TRBV13|.|TRBJ2-7
ASSLSHRNSYEQY
>14|TRBV30|.|TRBJ2-1
AWSGVGQGSYNEQF
>10|TRBV6-5|.|TRBJ2-5
ASSYSGHLQY
>12|TRBV5-1|TRBD1|TRBJ2-7
ASSSTGGRYEQY
>11|TRBV19|.|TRBJ2-3
ASTSHPGDTQY
>12|TRBV5-1|TRBD1|TRBJ1-2
ASSSQGANLGYT
>8|TRBV29-1|.|TRBJ1-5
SVQNQPQH
>13|TRBV7-8|TRBD1|TRBJ1-1
ASSFNRDRSTEAF
>13|TRBV28|TRBD2|TRBJ2-3
ASSLSGLAVDTQY
>12|TRBV27|TRBD2|TRBJ2-7
ASSVRLAGGEQY
>13|TRBV9|TRBD1|TRBJ2-1
ASSRSGTGGGEQF
>13|TRBV30|.|TRBJ2-2
AWSVFGFSTGELF
>15|TRBV2|TRBD2|TRBJ2-5
ASSEGSSAGGYETQY
>11|TRBV5-1|.|TRBJ1-2
ASTMDRVGGYT
>14|TRBV5-1|TRBD2|TRBJ2-3
ASSAPLAGRTDTQY
>12|TRBV19|TRBD2|TRBJ2-7
ASSGTSGSYEQY
>12|TRBV2|TRBD2|TRBJ2-1
ASSVRGSPNEQF
>16|TRBV4-1|TRBD2|TRBJ2-2
ASSRDTSGSKNTGELF
>11|TRBV7-2|.|TRBJ2-5
ASSLILEETQY
>11|TRBV7-9|TRBD2|TRBJ2-3
ASVAGGTDTQY
>14|TRBV4-1|TRBD2|TRBJ2-2
ASSHLGREIAGELF
>13|TRBV6-5|TRBD2|TRBJ2-5
ASRVLAGVQETQY
>13|TRBV11-2|TRBD2|TRBJ2-7
ASSPAGGARYEQY
>12|TRBV4-1|.|TRBJ2-7
ASSQNSDSYEQY
>12|TRBV15|TRBD1|TRBJ2-7
ATSTTGDSYEQY
>14|TRBV5-6|TRBD1|TRBJ2-7
ASSLGGGQGAYEQY
>12|TRBV28|TRBD1|TRBJ1-2
ASSPWGQGYGYT
>12|TRBV5-1|.|TRBJ2-3
ASSAGTLEDTQY
>11|TRBV11-1|.|TRBJ1-1
ASSPNLGAEAF
>13|TRBV9|.|TRBJ1-2
ASSVGLDFAYGYT
>13|TRBV7-2|.|TRBJ1-2
ASSPRTATNYGYT
>13|TRBV5-1|.|TRBJ2-7
ASSLVRGSGYEQY
>13|TRBV5-5|TRBD1|TRBJ2-7
ASSLDRQGPYEQY
>12|TRBV5-4|.|TRBJ1-2
ASSLVSGSGGYT
>12|TRBV4-2|TRBD2|TRBJ2-7
ASSQGRDYYEQY
>15|TRBV6-1|TRBD2|TRBJ2-1
ASSGLAGEVLGNEQF
>9|TRBV19|TRBD1|TRBJ1-2
ASQGARSYT
>13|TRBV9|.|TRBJ2-7
ASSVVGGGLYEQY
>11|TRBV6-5|.|TRBJ1-1
ASSYAMKSEAF
>11|TRBV19|.|TRBJ2-1
ASSIDRYNEQF
>14|TRBV6-1|TRBD1|TRBJ2-1
ASSKDRGAYYNEQF
>12|TRBV27|.|TRBJ2-5
ASSLNQGRETQY
>14|TRBV7-8|.|TRBJ2-7
ASSFTWTDVTYEQY
>13|TRBV10-3|.|TRBJ2-1
AINRGLSSYNEQF
>10|TRBV29-1|TRBD1|TRBJ1-2
SVWGDRAGYT